Listed below are T cell receptor beta chains from one sample, sequenced in a study of T cell responses to AZD1222 COVID-19 vaccine. The method was immunoSEQ multiplex PCR; TCRdb's version includes in-frame clones alone and lacks a portion of them. The sample carries about 150,000 clones, roughly 90% recorded once. The sequenced sample was peripheral blood, obtained on day 0 of AZD1222 vaccination. The receptors come from an adult in good health. Each CDR3 is given with its conserved first and last residue. D genes are given only for firm matches. Rows give clone size only sometimes, using once, few, many, or a class for an expanded clone.

clone size: .; D gene: TRBD1; J gene: TRBJ2-7; V gene: TRBV6-2/TRBV6-3; CDR3 DNA: TGTGCCAGCAGTTCCCTAGGACAGGGCGTCAGCGAGCAGTACTTC; CDR3 protein: CASSSLGQGVSEQYF
clone size: .; D gene: .; J gene: TRBJ1-3; V gene: TRBV4-3; CDR3 DNA: TGCGCCAGCAGCCAAGATGTGGGGGGTGGAAACACCATATATTTT; CDR3 protein: CASSQDVGGGNTIYF
clone size: .; D gene: .; J gene: TRBJ1-2; V gene: TRBV7-9; CDR3 DNA: TGTGCCAGCAGCGCACGGGACAATGGCTACACCTTC; CDR3 protein: CASSARDNGYTF
clone size: .; D gene: .; J gene: TRBJ1-4; V gene: TRBV7-9; CDR3 DNA: TGTGCCAGCAGCTTTCGTGGGGGGAATAGTGAAAAACTGTTTTTT; CDR3 protein: CASSFRGGNSEKLFF
clone size: .; D gene: TRBD1; J gene: TRBJ2-1; V gene: TRBV11-2; CDR3 DNA: TGTGCCAGCAGCTTAATGGGACAGGGGGTTTATGAGCAGTTCTTC; CDR3 protein: CASSLMGQGVYEQFF
clone size: .; D gene: TRBD1; J gene: TRBJ2-7; V gene: TRBV10-3; CDR3 DNA: TGTGCCATCAGTGAGTCCATCTTCCGGGACAGGGGCTACGAGCAGTACTTC; CDR3 protein: CAISESIFRDRGYEQYF
clone size: .; D gene: .; J gene: TRBJ2-7; V gene: TRBV5-1; CDR3 DNA: TGCGCCAGCAGCATTGGGACACCCTACGAGCAGTACTTC; CDR3 protein: CASSIGTPYEQYF
clone size: .; D gene: .; J gene: TRBJ1-5; V gene: TRBV5-6; CDR3 DNA: TGTGCCAGCAGCTTGGGTGGCCCGCGGGCAGACCAGCCCCAGCATTTT; CDR3 protein: CASSLGGPRADQPQHF
clone size: .; D gene: .; J gene: TRBJ1-6; V gene: TRBV7-6; CDR3 DNA: TGTGCCAGCAGCTTAAGGGAGGCAAGCTCCTATAATTCACCCCTCCACTTT; CDR3 protein: CASSLREASSYNSPLHF
clone size: .; D gene: TRBD2; J gene: TRBJ2-7; V gene: TRBV10-3; CDR3 DNA: TGTGCCATCAGAGACTCGACTAGCACTCTAGGTGAGCAGTACTTC; CDR3 protein: CAIRDSTSTLGEQYF
clone size: few; D gene: .; J gene: TRBJ2-1; V gene: TRBV6-4; CDR3 DNA: TGTGCCAGCAGTGCTAGCTCCTACAATGAGCAGTTCTTC; CDR3 protein: CASSASSYNEQFF
clone size: .; D gene: .; J gene: TRBJ1-1; V gene: TRBV6-5; CDR3 DNA: TGTGCCAGCAGTTACTCACGGGGGGAAGCTTTCTTT; CDR3 protein: CASSYSRGEAFF
clone size: .; D gene: .; J gene: TRBJ2-3; V gene: TRBV19; CDR3 DNA: TGTGCCAGTAGTATATTGGGGATCCCCCCAGATACGCAGTATTTT; CDR3 protein: CASSILGIPPDTQYF
clone size: .; D gene: .; J gene: TRBJ2-5; V gene: TRBV27; CDR3 DNA: TGTGCCAGCAGTCCCCTAGTGTCGGAGACCCAGTACTTC; CDR3 protein: CASSPLVSETQYF
clone size: .; D gene: .; J gene: TRBJ1-2; V gene: TRBV7-3; CDR3 DNA: TGTGCCAGCAGCCCGGGAGTTAACTATGGCTACACCTTC; CDR3 protein: CASSPGVNYGYTF
clone size: .; D gene: .; J gene: TRBJ1-2; V gene: TRBV19; CDR3 DNA: TGTGCCAGTAGTCCCCCCCCGGGAGCCCTCTTACATGGCTACACCTTC; CDR3 protein: CASSPPPGALLHGYTF
clone size: .; D gene: .; J gene: TRBJ1-1; V gene: TRBV21-1; CDR3 DNA: TGTGCCAGCATTCTAGACAGGGGGCATGACACTGAAGCTTTCTTT; CDR3 protein: CASILDRGHDTEAFF
clone size: .; D gene: TRBD1; J gene: TRBJ1-1; V gene: TRBV6-5; CDR3 DNA: TGTGCCAGCAGTCCCGGGACAGGTTTTTTCGCTGAAGCTTTCTTT; CDR3 protein: CASSPGTGFFAEAFF
clone size: .; D gene: TRBD1; J gene: TRBJ2-1; V gene: TRBV5-6; CDR3 DNA: TGTGCCAGCAGCAACGGACAGGGGCTCTTCAATGAGCAGTTCTTC; CDR3 protein: CASSNGQGLFNEQFF
clone size: .; D gene: .; J gene: TRBJ2-7; V gene: TRBV5-4; CDR3 DNA: TGTGCCAGCAGCTTGGAGGGTCCCTACGAGCAGTACTTC; CDR3 protein: CASSLEGPYEQYF
clone size: .; D gene: .; J gene: TRBJ1-1; V gene: TRBV7-2; CDR3 DNA: TGTGCCAGCAGCTTAGAATGGCTTGCCATGAACACTGAAGCTTTCTTT; CDR3 protein: CASSLEWLAMNTEAFF
clone size: .; D gene: .; J gene: TRBJ1-6; V gene: TRBV7-2; CDR3 DNA: TGTGCCAGCAGCCCCCCAGGAATCCTTAATTCACCCCTCCACTTT; CDR3 protein: CASSPPGILNSPLHF
clone size: once; D gene: TRBD2; J gene: TRBJ2-5; V gene: TRBV27; CDR3 DNA: TGTGCCAGCAGTCCCCGGACTAGCGGGAGGGGGGAGACCCAGTACTTC; CDR3 protein: CASSPRTSGRGETQYF
clone size: .; D gene: .; J gene: TRBJ2-1; V gene: TRBV19; CDR3 DNA: TGTGCCAGTAGTGATCTGATGGGTTTCGAGCAGTTCTTC; CDR3 protein: CASSDLMGFEQFF
clone size: .; D gene: .; J gene: TRBJ1-1; V gene: TRBV4-3; CDR3 DNA: TGCGCCAGCAGCCATGGAACAGAGAACACTGAAGCTTTCTTT; CDR3 protein: CASSHGTENTEAFF
clone size: .; D gene: .; J gene: TRBJ2-3; V gene: TRBV7-2; CDR3 DNA: TGTGCCAGCAGCTTAACAGGGAGGGGAGATACGCAGTATTTT; CDR3 protein: CASSLTGRGDTQYF
clone size: .; D gene: .; J gene: TRBJ1-1; V gene: TRBV27; CDR3 DNA: TGTGCCAGCAGGACGTTTAGGGGCACTGAAGCTTTCTTT; CDR3 protein: CASRTFRGTEAFF
clone size: .; D gene: .; J gene: TRBJ1-6; V gene: TRBV5-1; CDR3 DNA: TGCGCCAGCAGCCGTGACGGAAATTCACCCCTCCACTTT; CDR3 protein: CASSRDGNSPLHF